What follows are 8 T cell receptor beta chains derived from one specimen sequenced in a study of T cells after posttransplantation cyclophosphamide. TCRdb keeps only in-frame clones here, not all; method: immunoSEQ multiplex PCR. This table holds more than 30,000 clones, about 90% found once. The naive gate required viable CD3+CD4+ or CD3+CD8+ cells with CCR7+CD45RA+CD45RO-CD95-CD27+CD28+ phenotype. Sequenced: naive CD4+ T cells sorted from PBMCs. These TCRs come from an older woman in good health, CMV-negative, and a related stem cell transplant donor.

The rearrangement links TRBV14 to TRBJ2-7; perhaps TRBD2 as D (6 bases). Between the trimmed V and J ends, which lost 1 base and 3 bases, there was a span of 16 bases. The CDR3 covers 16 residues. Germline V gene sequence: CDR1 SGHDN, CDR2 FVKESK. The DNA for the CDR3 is TGTGCCAGCAGCCAAGCGGAGAGGACTATCGGCTACGAGCAGTACTTC. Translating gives CASSQAERTIGYEQYF.

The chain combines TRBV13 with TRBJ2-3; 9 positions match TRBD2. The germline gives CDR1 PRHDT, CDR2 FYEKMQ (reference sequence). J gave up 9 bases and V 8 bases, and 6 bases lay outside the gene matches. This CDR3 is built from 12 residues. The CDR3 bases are TGTGCCAGCCGGCGGGAGGGCAGAACGCAGTATTTT. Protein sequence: CASRREGRTQYF. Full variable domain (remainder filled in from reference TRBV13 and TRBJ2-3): AAGVIQSPRHLIKEKRETATLKCYPIPRHDTVYWYQQGPGQDPQFLISFYEKMQSDKGSIPDRFSAQQFSDYHSELNMSSLELGDSALYFCASRREGRTQYFGPGTRLTVL.

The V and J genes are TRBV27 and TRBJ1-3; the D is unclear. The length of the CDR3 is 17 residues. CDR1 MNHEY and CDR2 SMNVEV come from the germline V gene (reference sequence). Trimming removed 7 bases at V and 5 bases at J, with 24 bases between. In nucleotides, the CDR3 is TGTGCCAGCAACCCAACGGGGAACCCGTCGTCACGAAACACCATATATTTT. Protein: CASNPTGNPSSRNTIYF.

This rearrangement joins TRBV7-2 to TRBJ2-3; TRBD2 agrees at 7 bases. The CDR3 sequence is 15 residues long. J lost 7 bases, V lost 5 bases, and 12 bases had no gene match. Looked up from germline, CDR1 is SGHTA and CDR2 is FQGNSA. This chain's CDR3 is CASSAKFSGRNTQYF. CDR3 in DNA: TGTGCCAGCAGCGCTAAATTTAGCGGGCGCAATACGCAGTATTTT.

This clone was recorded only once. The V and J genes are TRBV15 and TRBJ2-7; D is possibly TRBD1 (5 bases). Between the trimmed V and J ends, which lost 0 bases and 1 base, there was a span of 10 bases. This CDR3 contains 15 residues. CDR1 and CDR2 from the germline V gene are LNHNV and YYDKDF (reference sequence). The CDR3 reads CATSRDPGLSYEQYF. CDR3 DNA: TGTGCCACCAGCAGAGATCCAGGGCTTTCCTACGAGCAGTACTTC.

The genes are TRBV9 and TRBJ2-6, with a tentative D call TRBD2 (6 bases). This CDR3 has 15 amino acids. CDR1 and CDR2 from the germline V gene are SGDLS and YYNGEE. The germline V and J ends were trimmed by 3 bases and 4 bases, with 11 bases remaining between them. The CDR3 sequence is CASSGAGIGANVLTF. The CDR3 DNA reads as TGTGCCAGCAGCGGGGCGGGGATCGGGGCCAACGTCCTGACTTTC.

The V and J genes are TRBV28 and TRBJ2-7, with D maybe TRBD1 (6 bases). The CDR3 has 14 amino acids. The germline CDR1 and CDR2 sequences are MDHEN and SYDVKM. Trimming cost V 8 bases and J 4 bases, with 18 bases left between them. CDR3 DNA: TGTGCCAGCTTGGGGGCGCTTAGTGGATACGAGCAGTACTTC. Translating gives CASLGALSGYEQYF.

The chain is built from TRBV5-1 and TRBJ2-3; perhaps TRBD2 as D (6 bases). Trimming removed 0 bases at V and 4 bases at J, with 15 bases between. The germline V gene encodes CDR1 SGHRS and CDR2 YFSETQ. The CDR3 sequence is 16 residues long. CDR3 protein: CASSLGGTLGADTQYF. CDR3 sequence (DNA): TGCGCCAGCAGCTTGGGCGGGACTTTGGGGGCAGATACGCAGTATTTT.